This entry is about one T cell receptor (beta chain). These data come from a study of blood T cell repertoires in COVID-19. The ends were cut back, 5 bases at V and 6 bases at J, with 11 bases in the middle. This CDR3 has 13 amino acids. Germline loops: CDR1 MNHEY, CDR2 SVGAGI. Generated by immunoSEQ multiplex PCR, the TCRdb table keeps only in-frame clones and is missing some. The repertoire includes roughly 160,000 clones, 84% of them detected once, and roughly 12% sits in the top ten. Participants were placed into cohorts based on the clinical history they reported. Sequencing was done on a sample of PBMCs or T cells enriched from blood (not recorded which). The clonotype originates from a middle-aged man who had recovered from COVID-19. This chain connects TRBV6-5 to TRBJ1-5; D unclear. CDR3 nucleotides: TGTGCCAGCAGTCGGGAGTCGGGTCAGCCCCAGCATTTT. Its protein product is CASSRESGQPQHF.